This T cell receptor beta chain was sequenced during a study of T-cell memory formation after mild COVID-19. One entry per CDR3 protein results from TCRdb running MiXCR on the 5' RACE reads. The data show hundreds of thousands of distinct CDR3 sequences, less than 25% seen once. This clonotype came up many times. The CDR3 runs 13 residues. Trimming took off 4 bases at V and 2 bases at J, with 6 bases between the two ends. The chain employs TRBV12-3 or TRBV12-4 and TRBJ1-5; D uncertain. The sequenced material came from PBMCs or a T cell subset sorted from them (not recorded which). The receptor comes from an adult woman who had mild COVID-19 (a few samples of this study predate the infection). Cell type and time point are not known. The CDR3 DNA reads as TGTGCCAGCAGTTCGACCGGCAATCAGCCCCAGCATTTT. It translates to CASSSTGNQPQHF.